This T cell receptor beta chain was recovered during a study of T-cell reconstitution after alpha-beta-depleted transplantation in children. Regarding the study as a whole: One year after transplant, T-cell counts and diversity came mostly from newly produced T cells. By about two months after transplant, alpha-beta T cells reportedly arose from several hundred graft clones that had expanded. Surviving recipient cells, namely T cells and thymic progenitors, were the source of high day-60 TCRbeta diversity in some patients.

In its sample, this clonotype was seen many times. Its target is unknown. Library preparation (for TCRbeta) was performed with unique molecular identifiers. TCRdb reprocessed the PCR reads with MiXCR, giving one entry per CDR3 protein. This sample has roughly 500,000 distinct CDR3 sequences, with 8% to 11% found just once. The source is a child younger than 10 with inherited bone marrow failure, due to receive a stem cell transplant. Here the sequenced sample was PBMCs, taken before TCRalphabeta/CD19-depleted stem cell transplant.

The CDR3 coding sequence is TGCAGCGCCGGGGAGGGTTACGAGCAGTACTTC. Amino acid sequence: CSAGEGYEQYF. The chain uses TRBV29-1 and TRBJ2-7; TRBD2 agrees at 7 bases. This CDR3 is 11 amino acids long. With V trimmed by 7 bases and J by 4 bases, 4 bases remained unmatched. Germline V gene data show CDR1 as SQVTM and CDR2 as ANQGSEA.